This note documents a single T cell receptor beta chain sequence. The CDR3 loop spans 14 amino acids. Losses at the gene ends were 0 bases for V and 8 bases for J; bases not matched to a gene: 0. Germline V gene data show CDR1 as SEHNR and CDR2 as FQNEAQ (reference sequence). TCRdb redid the calling of the 5' RACE reads with MiXCR, one entry per CDR3 protein. The sample lists approximately 600,000 distinct CDR3 sequences; nearly 10% were seen once. This record belongs to a study of identical twins. The same sample was also used in a study of yellow fever vaccine responses in identical twins.

The source is a woman between 18 and 29 years old in good health. The J gene is TRBJ1-4, the V gene TRBV7-9; TRBD1 agrees at 10 bases. Sequenced sample: PBMCs. Written as DNA, the CDR3 is TGTGCCAGCAGCTTAGCGGGACAGGGGGAAAAACTGTTTTTT. It yields the protein CASSLAGQGEKLFF.